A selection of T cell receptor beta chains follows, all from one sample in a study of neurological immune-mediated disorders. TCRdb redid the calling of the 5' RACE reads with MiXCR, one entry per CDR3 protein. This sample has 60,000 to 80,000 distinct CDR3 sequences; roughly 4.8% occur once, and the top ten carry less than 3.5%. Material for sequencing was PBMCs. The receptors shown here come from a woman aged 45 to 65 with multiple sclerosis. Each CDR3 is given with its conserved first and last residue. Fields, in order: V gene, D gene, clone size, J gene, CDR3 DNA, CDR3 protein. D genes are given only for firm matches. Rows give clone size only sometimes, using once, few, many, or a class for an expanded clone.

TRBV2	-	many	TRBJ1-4	TGTGCCAGCAGTACCCCCGGGACACCCCGTGAAAAACTGTTTTTT	CASSTPGTPREKLFF
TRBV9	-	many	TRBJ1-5	TGTGCCAGCAGCGCGGGCCATACGGGCAATCAGCCCCAGAATTTT	CASSAGHTGNQPQNF
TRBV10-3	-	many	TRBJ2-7	TGTGCCATCAGTGACCCCCGGTACGAGCAGTACTTC	CAISDPRYEQYF
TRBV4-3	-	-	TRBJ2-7	TGCGCCAGCAGCCAAGCCCCGACAGGCTCCTACGAGCAGTACTTC	CASSQAPTGSYEQYF
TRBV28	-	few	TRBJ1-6	TGTGCCAGCAGTTTAGAGCATTCACCCCTCCACTTT	CASSLEHSPLHF
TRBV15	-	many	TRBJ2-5	TGTGCCACCAGCAGGGAGACCCAGTACTTC	CATSRETQYF
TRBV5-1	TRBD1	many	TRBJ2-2	TGCGCCAGCAGCTACGGGACAGCAAACACCGGGGAGCTGTTTTTT	CASSYGTANTGELFF
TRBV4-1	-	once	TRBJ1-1	TGCGCCAGCAGCCAAGATGAAAGGGCGGCTGAAGCTTTCTTT	CASSQDERAAEAFF
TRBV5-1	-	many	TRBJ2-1	TGCGCCAGCAGCTTGAGGCAGTCCTACAATGAGCAGTTCTTC	CASSLRQSYNEQFF
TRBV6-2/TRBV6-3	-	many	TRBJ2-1	TGTGCCAGCAGTTACACGGACGCCAATGAGCAGTTCTTC	CASSYTDANEQFF
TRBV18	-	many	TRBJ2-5	TGTGCCAGCTCCACCAGTGGGCAGCGTGGGACCCAGTACTTC	CASSTSGQRGTQYF
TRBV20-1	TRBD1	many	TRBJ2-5	TGCAGTGCTTTCTCCCCGGGACAGATACAAGAGACCCAGTACTTC	CSAFSPGQIQETQYF
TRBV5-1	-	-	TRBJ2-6	TGCGCCAGCAGCTTGGTTGTCATCGGGAGCTCTGGGGCCAACGTCCTGACTTTC	CASSLVVIGSSGANVLTF
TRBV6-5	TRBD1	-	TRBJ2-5	TGTGCCAGCAGTTACTCTGGGACAGGCCTACTTCCAGAGACCCAGTACTTC	CASSYSGTGLLPETQYF
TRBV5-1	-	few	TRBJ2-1	TGCGCCAGCCGGGACGACTCCTACAATGAGCAGTTCTTC	CASRDDSYNEQFF
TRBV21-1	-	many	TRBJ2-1	TGTGCCAGCAGCAAAGATCAGGACAGAGCTAACAATGAGCAGTTCTTC	CASSKDQDRANNEQFF
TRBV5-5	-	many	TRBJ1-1	TGTGCCAGCAGCCTCGAAGATCTTACGAACACTGAAGCTTTCTTT	CASSLEDLTNTEAFF
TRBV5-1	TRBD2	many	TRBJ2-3	TGCGCCAGCAGCTTCGACCGGGGGGGAACAGATACGCAGTATTTT	CASSFDRGGTDTQYF
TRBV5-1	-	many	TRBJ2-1	TGCGCCAGCAGCTCCCAGAGCTACAATGAGCAGTTCTTC	CASSSQSYNEQFF
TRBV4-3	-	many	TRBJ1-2	TGCGCCAGCAGCCAAGGTCCAGGAATTACCTATGGCTACACCTTC	CASSQGPGITYGYTF
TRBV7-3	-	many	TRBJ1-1	TGTGCCAGCAGCACCATGAACACTGAAGCTTTCTTT	CASSTMNTEAFF
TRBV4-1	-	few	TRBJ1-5	TGCGCCAGCAGCCAAGAGCAGGTCAGAATGCCCCAGAATTTT	CASSQEQVRMPQNF
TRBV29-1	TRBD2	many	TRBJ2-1	TGCAGCGTTGGTAGCGGGGGGATGTCCTACAATGAGCAGTTCTTC	CSVGSGGMSYNEQFF
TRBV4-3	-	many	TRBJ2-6	TGCGCCAGCAGCCAATACAGGCTAAGTGGCTCTGGGGCCAACGTCCTGACTTTC	CASSQYRLSGSGANVLTF
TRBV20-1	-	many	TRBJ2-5	TGCAGTGCCCCAGTGGGGGATCAAGAGACCCAGTACTTC	CSAPVGDQETQYF
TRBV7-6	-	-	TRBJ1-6	TGTGCCAACAGCTTACAGGCAGGGGCTCACTCACCCCTCCACTTT	CANSLQAGAHSPLHF
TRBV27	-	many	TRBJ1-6	TGTGCCAGGCAACCGGGACGAAAGGGGTTT	CARQPGRKGF
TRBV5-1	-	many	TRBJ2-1	TGCGCCAGCAGCTTGGAACTGGGCTACAATGAGCAGTTCTTC	CASSLELGYNEQFF
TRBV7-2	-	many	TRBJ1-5	TGTGCCAGCAGCTTAGCCGTACTGGGCAATCAGCCCCAGCATTTT	CASSLAVLGNQPQHF